These 12 T cell receptor beta chains originate from one sample sequenced in a study of CD8+ T cells in alopecia areata. TCR sequencing used cDNA made by reverse transcription of extracted RNA. Profiled with immunoSEQ multiplex PCR; TCRdb holds only in-frame clones, not every one. This sample has about 110,000 clones, each found more than once. The sequencing sample was made of lesional skin. Source of these receptors: a C3H/HeJ mouse with alopecia areata. The mouse line has the MHC haplotype H2-k.

With regard to this clone: At residue 12, the translated DNA and the protein in TCRdb do not agree; the protein given here is derived from the DNA. Genes and germline are mouse. The missing CDR3 end, 3 residues past where the read stops, is filled in from the germline J gene. The chain links TRBV13-3 to TRBJ1-6; 8 nucleotides line up with TRBD1. TRBJ1-6 is sorted into the ORF group, with uncertain function. The V and J ends lost 2 bases and 7 bases, in that order; junction bases with no gene match: 5. CDR1 and CDR2 (germline): NNHDY, SYVADS. The CDR3 loop spans 15 amino acids. CDR3 loop: CASSDHRGWNSPLYF. The sequenced part of the CDR3 DNA is TGTGCCAGCAGTGACCACAGGGGGTGGAATTCGCCC.

This clone appeared many times. The gene names here belong to mouse. The CDR3 end is not reached by the read, which stops 4 residues before it; the germline J gene fills it in. This sequence joins TRBV16 and TRBJ1-2; the match to TRBD1 covers 7 bases. Germline V CDR1 and CDR2: SGHSA, FRNQAP. V shed 4 bases, J shed 0 bases, and the junction held 2 bases outside the gene matches. The CDR3 loop spans 14 amino acids. The CDR3 spells CASSSGTANSDYTF. Partial CDR3 DNA: TGTGCAAGCAGCTCCGGGACAGCAAACTCC.

As to this clone: The genes and germline here are from mouse. From the germline J gene comes the end of the CDR3, since the read stops 4 residues before it. V gene TRBV19 combines with J gene TRBJ1-2; 8 positions match TRBD1. Germline assignment: CDR1 FNHDT and CDR2 SITEND (reference sequence). CDR3 length: 14 amino acids. The V gene end was trimmed by 0 bases and the J gene end by 3 bases; junction bases not matched to a gene: 1. CDR3 sequence reads: CASSIGQGHSDYTF. The sequenced CDR3 bases are TGTGCCAGCAGTATAGGACAGGGGCACTCC. Variable domain in full (rest from reference TRBV19 and TRBJ1-2): GGIITQTPKFLIGQEGQKLTLKCQQNFNHDTMYWYRQDSGKGLRLIYYSITENDLQKGDLSEGYDASREKKSSFSLTVTSAQKNEMAVFLCASSIGQGHSDYTFGSGTRLLVI.

A note on this clone: Genes and germline come from the mouse. The read terminates 4 residues before the CDR3 end, so the remaining end is supplied by the germline J gene. The chain joins TRBV13-3 to TRBJ2-1, with 7 bases aligning to TRBD2. The germline CDR1 and CDR2 sequences are NNHDY and SYVADS. Losses at the gene ends were 2 bases for V and 6 bases for J; bases not matched to a gene: 5. The CDR3 spans 14 residues. The sequenced part of the CDR3 DNA is TGTGCCAGCAGTGAAGGACTGGTCTTTGCT. Translated: CASSEGLVFA. Given in full, the CDR3 is CASSEGLVFAEQFF.

Notes on this clone: TCRdb's protein and the DNA translation differ at residue 13; the protein here comes from the DNA. The genes and germline here are from mouse. Sequencing ends 3 residues short of the CDR3 end; the germline J gene provides the rest. The rearrangement uses TRBV13-3 and TRBJ1-3, with TRBD1 as a possible D gene (6 bases). The CDR3 is made up of 16 amino acids. CDR1 is NNHDY and CDR2 is SYVADS in the germline V gene. V was cut by 1 base and J by 0 bases, with 11 bases left in between. Partial CDR3 DNA: TGTGCCAGCAGTGATAACCGGGACATTTCTGGAAATACG. This encodes CASSDNRDISGNT. From start to end, the CDR3 is CASSDNRDISGNTLYF. Supplemented by reference TRBV13-3 and TRBJ1-3, the full variable domain reads EAAVTQSPRSKVAVTGGKVTLSCHQTNNHDYMYWYRQDTGHGLRLIHYSYVADSTEKGDIPDGYKASRPSQENFSLILELASLSQTAVYFCASSDNRDISGNTLYFGEGSRLIVV.

Of note for this clone: Genes and germline come from the mouse. Read data end 4 residues before the CDR3 end; the end is taken from the germline J gene. The chain is built from TRBV14 and TRBJ2-1, with 11 nucleotides matching TRBD2. Per germline, CDR1 SGHDT and CDR2 FRDEAV. The CDR3 has 15 amino acids. The CDR3 loop is CASSLADWGVAEQFF. The CDR3 bases that were read are TGTGCCAGCAGTTTAGCGGACTGGGGGGTCGCT.

Regarding this clone: Germline and genes: mouse. The read ends 4 residues early relative to the CDR3; the germline J gene fills the gap. The chain uses TRBV13-3 and TRBJ2-1; 8 bases fit TRBD1. The CDR3 spans 16 residues. CDR1 and CDR2 from the germline V gene are NNHDY and SYVADS. The J segment lost 2 bases and the V segment lost 6 bases, leaving 10 bases of the junction unmatched. CDR3 loop: CASTPSTGGDYAEQFF. CDR3 DNA (partial): TGTGCCAGCACCCCGTCCACAGGGGGAGACTATGCT.

This clone was seen at least ten times. Gene names refer to mouse genes. The CDR3 DNA, read in part, is TGCACCTGCAGTGCTCCGGGACAGGGGTCCTAT. Translating it yields CTCSAPGQGSY. The full CDR3 protein reads CTCSAPGQGSYEQYF. V gene TRBV1 combines with J gene TRBJ2-7; TRBD1 matches 10 bases. The read is 4 residues too short to cover the CDR3 end, so that end is filled in from the germline J gene. There are 15 residues in the CDR3. J was trimmed by 1 base and V by 3 bases; bases with no gene match: 3. CDR1 and CDR2 (germline): NSQYPW, LRSPGD (reference sequence). The full variable domain, its missing parts supplied by reference TRBV1 and TRBJ2-7, is VTLLEQNPRWRLVPRGQAVNLRCILKNSQYPWMSWYQQDLQKQLQWLFTLRSPGDKEVKSLPGADYLATRVTDTELRLQVANMSQGRTLYCTCSAPGQGSYEQYFGPGTRLTVL.

This clone was picked up a small number of times. The listed genes are named as in mouse. The read finishes 4 residues shy of the CDR3 end, and the germline J gene is used to complete it. This chain links TRBV1 with TRBJ2-5; unclear D gene. The CDR3 runs to 16 residues. Germline values: CDR1 NSQYPW, CDR2 LRSPGD (reference sequence). Trimming removed 0 bases at V and 0 bases at J, with 10 bases between. Here the CDR3 reads CTCSAEMGLNQDTQYF. The sequenced part of the CDR3 DNA is TGCACCTGCAGTGCAGAAATGGGTCTTAACCAAGAC.

Comment on this clone: Gene and germline names: mouse. The CDR3 is cut off 4 residues early in the read; its end comes from the germline J gene. The gene calls are TRBV13-3 and TRBJ2-1; the match to TRBD2 covers 10 bases. Germline V CDR1 and CDR2: NNHDY, SYVADS. Germline trimming cut 3 bases from V and 2 bases from J; bases unmatched to any gene: 5. The CDR3 spans 16 residues. CDR3 DNA, as far as it was read: TGTGCCAGCAGTGGACTGGGGGGACTTTACTATGCT. Amino acid sequence: CASSGLGGLYYA. The full CDR3 protein is CASSGLGGLYYAEQFF.

As to this clone: The listed genes are named as in mouse. The DNA read from the CDR3 is TGCACCTGCAGTGCAGGACAGAAACTCTAT. It translates to CTCSAGQKLY. The entire CDR3 sequence reads CTCSAGQKLYEQYF. The chain couples TRBV1 to TRBJ2-7, with D tentatively TRBD1 (5 bases). The DNA ends 4 residues before the CDR3 does, and the rest of the CDR3 is filled in from the germline J gene. The V end was cut by 1 base, the J end by 3 bases, with 10 bases between. The CDR3 is made up of 14 amino acids. CDR1 and CDR2 (germline): NSQYPW, LRSPGD (reference sequence).

Concerning this clone: The genes are named according to mouse. The read halts 4 residues ahead of the CDR3 end, with the missing end drawn from the germline J gene. This sequence joins TRBV1 and TRBJ2-1; 11 bases map to TRBD2. This CDR3 contains 16 residues. Germline V gives CDR1 NSQYPW, CDR2 LRSPGD (reference sequence). CDR3 DNA (partial): TGCACCTGCAGTGCAGAGCCCGACTGGGGGGGAGCT. Protein: CTCSAEPDWGGA. The full CDR3 protein reads CTCSAEPDWGGAEQFF.